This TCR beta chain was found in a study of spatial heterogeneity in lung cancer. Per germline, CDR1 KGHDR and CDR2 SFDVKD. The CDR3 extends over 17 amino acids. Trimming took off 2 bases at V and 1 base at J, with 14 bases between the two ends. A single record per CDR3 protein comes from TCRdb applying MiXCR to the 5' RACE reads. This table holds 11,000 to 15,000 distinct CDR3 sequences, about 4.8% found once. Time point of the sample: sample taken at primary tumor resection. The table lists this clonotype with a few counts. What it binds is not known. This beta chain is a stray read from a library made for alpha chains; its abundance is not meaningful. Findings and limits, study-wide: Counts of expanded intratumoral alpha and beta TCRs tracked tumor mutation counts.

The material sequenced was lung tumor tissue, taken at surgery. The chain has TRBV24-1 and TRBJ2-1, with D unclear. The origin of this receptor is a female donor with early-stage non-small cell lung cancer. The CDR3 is CATSDSAGSSSYNEQFF. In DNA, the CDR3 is TGTGCCACCAGTGATTCGGCCGGGTCCAGTTCCTACAATGAGCAGTTCTTC.